These 14 T cell receptor beta chains share one sample of origin, sequenced in a study of T cell responses to AZD1222 COVID-19 vaccine. TCRdb's copy holds only in-frame clones and misses some; the assay was immunoSEQ multiplex PCR. The sample consists of over 95,000 clones, about 87% of them appearing once. This material consisted of peripheral blood, taken on day 0 of AZD1222 vaccination. These TCRs come from an adult in good health.

The rearrangement joins TRBV30 to TRBJ2-7; tentatively, D is TRBD1 (6 bases). From germline, CDR1 is GTSNPN and CDR2 SVGIG (reference sequence). Trimming stripped 0 bases from V and 4 bases from J, with 10 bases between. The CDR3 extends over 13 amino acids. CDR3 in DNA: TGTGCCTGGAGTGTAAGGACAGCTTACGAGCAGTACTTC. Translated, it gives CAWSVRTAYEQYF. Full variable domain (remainder filled in from reference TRBV30 and TRBJ2-7): SQTIHQWPATLVQPVGSPLSLECTVEGTSNPNLYWYRQAAGRGLQLLFYSVGIGQISSEVPQNLSASRPQDRQFILSSKKLLLSDSGFYLCAWSVRTAYEQYFGPGTRLTVT.

This chain joins TRBV6-5 and TRBJ1-5; D is ambiguous. Trimming took 6 bases from V and 4 from J, leaving 7 bases between them. Germline lookup yields CDR1 MNHEY and CDR2 SVGAGI. This CDR3 is 12 amino acids long. CDR3 nucleotides: TGTGCCAGCAGCTCGTGGAATCAGCCCCAGCATTTT. It translates to CASSSWNQPQHF.

The rearrangement uses TRBV5-4 and TRBJ2-3; D may be TRBD1 or TRBD2 (5 bases each). V was trimmed by 3 bases and J by 5 bases, leaving 16 bases between them. The germline V gene has CDR1 SGHNT and CDR2 YYREEE (reference sequence). This CDR3 has 15 amino acids. The CDR3 reads CASSSLSSGRDTQYF. The CDR3 coding sequence is TGTGCCAGCAGCTCCTTGTCGTCAGGGAGAGATACGCAGTATTTT. The whole variable domain, filled in from reference TRBV5-4 and TRBJ2-3, reads ETGVTQSPTHLIKTRGQQVTLRCSSQSGHNTVSWYQQALGQGPQFIFQYYREEENGRGNFPPRFSGLQFPNYSSELNVNALELDDSALYLCASSSLSSGRDTQYFGPGTRLTVL.

This rearrangement joins TRBV5-1 to TRBJ2-5; tentatively, D is TRBD2 (6 bases). This CDR3 has 14 amino acids. Trimming took off 0 bases at V and 4 bases at J, with 10 bases between the two ends. Looked up from germline, CDR1 is SGHRS and CDR2 is YFSETQ. The CDR3: CASSLGGGTETQYF. CDR3 DNA: TGCGCCAGCAGCTTGGGAGGCGGGACAGAGACCCAGTACTTC.

This clone was seen once. The V and J genes are TRBV2 and TRBJ1-1; D uncertain. Looked up from germline, CDR1 is SNHLY and CDR2 is FYNNEI. Deletions cut 5 bases from V and 3 bases from J, with 4 bases between. This CDR3 spans 11 amino acids. The CDR3 reads CASSYYTEAFF. The CDR3 DNA is TGTGCCAGCAGTTATTACACTGAAGCTTTCTTT.

V is TRBV29-1 and J is TRBJ2-7, with a tentative D call TRBD2 (6 bases). This CDR3 is built from 13 residues. V lost 6 bases and J lost 3, with 15 bases in between. Germline CDR1 SQVTM, CDR2 ANQGSEA. In DNA form, the CDR3 reads TGCAGCGTCGGAGGACGGGGGAGCTACGAGCAGTACTTC. Amino acids: CSVGGRGSYEQYF.

The V call is TRBV3-1 (or the pseudogene TRBV3-2), the J call TRBJ1-4, with TRBD1 matching 9 bases. Germline assignment: CDR1 LGHDT and CDR2 YNNKEL (reference sequence). The CDR3 runs 15 residues. V lost 4 bases, J lost 8 bases, and 8 bases stayed unmatched. The CDR3 is CASSPGDREGEKLFF. CDR3 DNA: TGTGCCAGCAGCCCGGGGGACAGGGAGGGGGAAAAACTGTTTTTT.

The V and J genes are TRBV18 and TRBJ1-4; no clear D. V was clipped by 6 bases and J by 8 bases, with 7 bases between them. Germline CDR1 is KGHSH and CDR2 is LQKENI. The length of the CDR3 is 11 residues. The CDR3 nucleotides read TGTGCCAGCTCGGCACAGGAAAAACTGTTTTTT. Residues: CASSAQEKLFF.

The J gene is TRBJ2-6, the V gene TRBV3-1 (or the pseudogene TRBV3-2); tentative D call: TRBD1 (7 bases). The V gene lost 6 bases and the J gene lost 1 base, with 19 bases spanning the gap. The germline V gene encodes CDR1 LGHDT and CDR2 YNNKEL (reference sequence). There are 18 residues in the CDR3. CDR3 sequence: CASSPRGGGASGANVLTF. In DNA, the CDR3 is TGTGCCAGCAGTCCCCGAGGAGGGGGCGCATCTGGGGCCAACGTCCTGACTTTC.

The chain carries TRBV27 and TRBJ1-2; D might be TRBD1 (5 bases). Between the trimmed V and J ends, which lost 4 bases and 0 bases, there was a span of 12 bases. Germline loops: CDR1 MNHEY, CDR2 SMNVEV (reference sequence). This CDR3 is 15 amino acids long. DNA for the CDR3: TGTGCCAGCAGTTATCGGGGGAGGCCTAACTATGGCTACACCTTC. The encoded protein is CASSYRGRPNYGYTF.

The chain joins TRBV5-1 to TRBJ1-1, with 7 bases fitting TRBD1. The CDR3 runs 14 residues. The V segment lost 4 bases and the J segment 5 bases; nucleotides outside the gene matches: 8. In germline, CDR1 is SGHRS, CDR2 YFSETQ. The CDR3 coding sequence is TGCGCCAGCAGCCCATCGACAGGGATTACTGAAGCTTTCTTT. This encodes CASSPSTGITEAFF. Combining the CDR3 with reference TRBV5-1 and TRBJ1-1 gives the whole variable domain KAGVTQTPRYLIKTRGQQVTLSCSPISGHRSVSWYQQTPGQGLQFLFEYFSETQRNKGNFPGRFSGRQFSNSRSEMNVSTLELGDSALYLCASSPSTGITEAFFGQGTRLTVV.

The chain joins TRBV7-9 to TRBJ1-5; D gene ambiguous. Germline-derived CDR1 and CDR2 are SEHNR and FQNEAQ (reference sequence). V shed 5 bases and J shed 0 bases, with 8 bases lying between them. There are 14 residues in the CDR3. The CDR3 nucleotides are TGTGCCAGCAGCCCCAATTATAGCAATCAGCCCCAGCATTTT. Residues: CASSPNYSNQPQHF.

V and J are TRBV11-2 and TRBJ1-3; TRBD1 matches 7 bases. Germline V gene sequence: CDR1 SGHAT, CDR2 FQNNGV. With V trimmed by 5 bases and J by 3 bases, 7 bases remained unmatched. The CDR3 totals 15 residues. CDR3 coding DNA: TGTGCCAGCAGCCGGGGGAGGACAGGTGGAAACACCATATATTTT. This codes for CASSRGRTGGNTIYF.

The CDR3 nucleotides read TGTGCCAGTAAGTATCCGGGACAGCCGAACACTGAAGCTTTCTTT. Encoded protein: CASKYPGQPNTEAFF. V usage is TRBV19 and J usage is TRBJ1-1, with 7 bases aligning to TRBD1. The CDR3 totals 15 residues. The trim removed 7 bases at V and 1 base at J, leaving 9 bases unmatched. Germline V gene sequence: CDR1 LNHDA, CDR2 SQIVND (reference sequence).